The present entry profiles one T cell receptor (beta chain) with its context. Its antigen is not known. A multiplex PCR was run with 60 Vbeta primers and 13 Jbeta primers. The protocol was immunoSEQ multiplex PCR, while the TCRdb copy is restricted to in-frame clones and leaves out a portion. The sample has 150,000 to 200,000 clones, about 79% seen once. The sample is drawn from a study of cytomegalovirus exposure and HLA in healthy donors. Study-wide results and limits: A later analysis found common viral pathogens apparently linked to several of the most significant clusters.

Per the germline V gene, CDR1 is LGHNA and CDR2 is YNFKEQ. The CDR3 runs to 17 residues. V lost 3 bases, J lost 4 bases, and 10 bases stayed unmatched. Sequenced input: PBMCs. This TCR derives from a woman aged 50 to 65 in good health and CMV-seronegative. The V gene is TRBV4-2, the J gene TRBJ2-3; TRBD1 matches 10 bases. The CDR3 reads CASSQHRGQGRSDTQYF. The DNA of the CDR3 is TGTGCCAGCAGCCAGCACCGGGGACAGGGGCGCTCAGATACGCAGTATTTT.